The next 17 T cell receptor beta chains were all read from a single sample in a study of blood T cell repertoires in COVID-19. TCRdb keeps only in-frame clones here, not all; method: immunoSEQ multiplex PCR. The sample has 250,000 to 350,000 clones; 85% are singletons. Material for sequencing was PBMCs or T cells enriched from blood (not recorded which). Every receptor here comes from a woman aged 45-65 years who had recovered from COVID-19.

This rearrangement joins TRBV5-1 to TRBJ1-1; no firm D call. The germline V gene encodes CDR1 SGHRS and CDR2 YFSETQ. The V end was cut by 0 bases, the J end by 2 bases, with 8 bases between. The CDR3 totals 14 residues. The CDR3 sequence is CASSLAMTNTEAFF. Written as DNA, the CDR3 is TGCGCCAGCAGCTTGGCTATGACTAACACTGAAGCTTTCTTT. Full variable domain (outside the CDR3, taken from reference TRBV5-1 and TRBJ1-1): KAGVTQTPRYLIKTRGQQVTLSCSPISGHRSVSWYQQTPGQGLQFLFEYFSETQRNKGNFPGRFSGRQFSNSRSEMNVSTLELGDSALYLCASSLAMTNTEAFFGQGTRLTVV.

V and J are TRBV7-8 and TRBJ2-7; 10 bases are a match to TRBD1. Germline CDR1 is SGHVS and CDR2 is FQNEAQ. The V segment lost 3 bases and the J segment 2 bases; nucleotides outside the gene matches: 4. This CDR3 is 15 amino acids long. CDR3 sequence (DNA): TGTGCCAGCAGCTTCCCGGGACAGGGGCCCTACGAGCAGTACTTC. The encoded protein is CASSFPGQGPYEQYF. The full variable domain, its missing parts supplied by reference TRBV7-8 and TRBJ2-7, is GAGVSQSPRYKVAKRGQDVALRCDPISGHVSLFWYQQALGQGPEFLTYFQNEAQLDKSGLPSDRFFAERPEGSVSTLKIQRTQQEDSAVYLCASSFPGQGPYEQYFGPGTRLTVT.

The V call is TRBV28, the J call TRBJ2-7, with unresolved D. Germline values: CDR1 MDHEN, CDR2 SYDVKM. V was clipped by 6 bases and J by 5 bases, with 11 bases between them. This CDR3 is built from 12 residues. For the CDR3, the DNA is TGTGCCAGCAGCCCAACGCTAAACGAGCAGTACTTC. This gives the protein CASSPTLNEQYF. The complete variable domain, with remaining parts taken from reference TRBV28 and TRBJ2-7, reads DVKVTQSSRYLVKRTGEKVFLECVQDMDHENMFWYRQDPGLGLRLIYFSYDVKMKEKGDIPEGYSVSREKKERFSLILESASTNQTSMYLCASSPTLNEQYFGPGTRLTVT.

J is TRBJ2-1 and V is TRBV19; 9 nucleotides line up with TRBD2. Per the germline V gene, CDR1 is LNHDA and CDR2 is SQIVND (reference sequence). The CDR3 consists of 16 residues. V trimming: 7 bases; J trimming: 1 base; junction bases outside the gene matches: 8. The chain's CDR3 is CASMSGAGGSYNEQFF. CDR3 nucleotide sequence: TGTGCCAGTATGTCGGGAGCGGGAGGTTCCTACAATGAGCAGTTCTTC.

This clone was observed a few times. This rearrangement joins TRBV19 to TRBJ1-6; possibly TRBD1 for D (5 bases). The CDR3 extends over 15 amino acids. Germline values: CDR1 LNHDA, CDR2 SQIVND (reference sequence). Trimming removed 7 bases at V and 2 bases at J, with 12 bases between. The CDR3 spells CASTAGGTYNSPLHF. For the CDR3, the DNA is TGTGCCAGTACGGCGGGGGGAACCTATAATTCACCCCTCCACTTT.

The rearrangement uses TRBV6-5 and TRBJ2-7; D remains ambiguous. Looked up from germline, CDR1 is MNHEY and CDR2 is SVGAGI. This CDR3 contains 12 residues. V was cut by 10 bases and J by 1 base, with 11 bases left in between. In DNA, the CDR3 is TGTGCCACCGCCAGCGCGTCCTACGAGCAGTACTTC. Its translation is CATASASYEQYF.

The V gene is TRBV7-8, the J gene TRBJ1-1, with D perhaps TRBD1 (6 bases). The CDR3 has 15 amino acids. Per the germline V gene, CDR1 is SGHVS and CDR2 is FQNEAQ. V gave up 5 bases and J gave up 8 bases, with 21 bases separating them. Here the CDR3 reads CASSPHQGTWNEAFF. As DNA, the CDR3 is TGTGCCAGCAGCCCGCACCAAGGGACATGGAACGAAGCTTTCTTT.

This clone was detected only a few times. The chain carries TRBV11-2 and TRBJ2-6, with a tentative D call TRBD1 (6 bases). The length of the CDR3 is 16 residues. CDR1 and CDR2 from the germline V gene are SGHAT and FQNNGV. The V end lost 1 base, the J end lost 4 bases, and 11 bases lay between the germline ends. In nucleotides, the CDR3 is TGTGCCAGCAGCTTAGGCACAGGGACCGGGGCCAACGTCCTGACTTTC. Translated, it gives CASSLGTGTGANVLTF. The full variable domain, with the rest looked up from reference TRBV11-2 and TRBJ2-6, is EAGVAQSPRYKIIEKRQSVAFWCNPISGHATLYWYQQILGQGPKLLIQFQNNGVVDDSQLPKDRFSAERLKGVDSTLKIQPAKLEDSAVYLCASSLGTGTGANVLTFGAGSRLTVL.

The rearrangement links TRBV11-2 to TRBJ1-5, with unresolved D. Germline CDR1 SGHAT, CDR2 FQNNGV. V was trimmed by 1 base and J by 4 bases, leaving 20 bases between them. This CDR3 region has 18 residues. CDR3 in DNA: TGTGCCAGCAGCTTAGTCACCTCACTGTGGCAGGTGAATCAGCCCCAGCATTTT. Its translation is CASSLVTSLWQVNQPQHF.

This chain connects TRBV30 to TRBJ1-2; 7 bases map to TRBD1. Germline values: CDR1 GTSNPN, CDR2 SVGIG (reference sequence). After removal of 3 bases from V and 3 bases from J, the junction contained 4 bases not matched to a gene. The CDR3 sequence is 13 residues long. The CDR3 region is CAWRRTGDYGYTF. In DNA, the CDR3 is TGTGCCTGGAGACGAACAGGGGACTATGGCTACACCTTC.

The CDR3 sequence is CASSPSQRGAEAFF. The CDR3 DNA sequence: TGTGCCAGCAGCCCATCCCAAAGAGGCGCTGAAGCTTTCTTT. The chain uses TRBV3-1 (or the pseudogene TRBV3-2) and TRBJ1-1; D unresolved. V lost 4 bases to trimming and J lost 6 bases, with 15 bases between them. This CDR3 contains 14 residues. The germline V gene has CDR1 LGHDT and CDR2 YNNKEL (reference sequence).

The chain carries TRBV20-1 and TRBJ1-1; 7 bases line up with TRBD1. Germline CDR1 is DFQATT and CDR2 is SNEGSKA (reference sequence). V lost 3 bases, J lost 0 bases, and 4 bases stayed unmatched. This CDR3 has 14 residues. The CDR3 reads CSASTGAMNTEAFF. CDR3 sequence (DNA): TGCAGTGCTAGTACAGGGGCTATGAACACTGAAGCTTTCTTT.

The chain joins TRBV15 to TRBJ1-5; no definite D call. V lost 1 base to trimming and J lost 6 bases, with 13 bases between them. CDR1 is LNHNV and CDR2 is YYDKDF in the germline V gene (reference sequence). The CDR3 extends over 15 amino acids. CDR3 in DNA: TGTGCCACCAGCAGAGTCCGCACTGTGAGTCAGCCCCAGCATTTT. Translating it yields CATSRVRTVSQPQHF.

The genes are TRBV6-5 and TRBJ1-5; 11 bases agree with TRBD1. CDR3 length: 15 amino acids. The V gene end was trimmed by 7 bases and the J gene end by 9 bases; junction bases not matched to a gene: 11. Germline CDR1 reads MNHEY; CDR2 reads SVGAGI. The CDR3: CASIPGQGAVRPQHF. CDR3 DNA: TGTGCCAGCATCCCCGGACAGGGGGCGGTCCGGCCCCAGCATTTT.

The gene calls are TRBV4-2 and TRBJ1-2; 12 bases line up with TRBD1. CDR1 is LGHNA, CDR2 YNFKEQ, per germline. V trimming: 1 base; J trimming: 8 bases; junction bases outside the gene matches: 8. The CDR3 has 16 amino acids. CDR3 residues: CASSQVQGQGANGYTF. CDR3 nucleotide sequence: TGTGCCAGCAGCCAAGTTCAGGGACAGGGGGCGAACGGCTACACCTTC.

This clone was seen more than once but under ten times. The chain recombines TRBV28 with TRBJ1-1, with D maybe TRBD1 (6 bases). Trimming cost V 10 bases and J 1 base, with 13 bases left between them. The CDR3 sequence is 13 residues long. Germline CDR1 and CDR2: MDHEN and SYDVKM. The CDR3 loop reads CATLRGGNTEAFF. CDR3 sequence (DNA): TGTGCCACCCTAAGAGGGGGGAACACTGAAGCTTTCTTT.

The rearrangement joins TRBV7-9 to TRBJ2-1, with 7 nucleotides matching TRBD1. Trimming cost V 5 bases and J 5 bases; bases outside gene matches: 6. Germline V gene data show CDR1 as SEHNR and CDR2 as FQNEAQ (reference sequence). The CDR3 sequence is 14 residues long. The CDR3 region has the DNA TGTGCCAGCAGCGGGGGACAGCATCACAATGAGCAGTTCTTC. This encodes CASSGGQHHNEQFF.